A single sample gave rise to the 24 T cell receptor beta chains below, sequenced in a study of shared clonotypes between healthy human individuals. Assay used: immunoSEQ multiplex PCR; TCRdb lists only in-frame clones, some missing. The table shows 600,000 to 750,000 clones, with about 90% occurring only once. The sequenced material came from memory CD8+ T cells from PBMCs. The subset was: CD45RO+ cells pooled with CCR7-negative TemRA cells. The receptors here all came from a man aged 18 to 29 in good health. Some clones in this sample may be carry-over from other donors' samples.

The rearrangement links TRBV7-6 to TRBJ2-5, with no clear D. The CDR3 consists of 11 residues. Between the trimmed V and J ends, which lost 4 bases and 1 base, there was a span of 1 base. CDR1 is SGHVS and CDR2 is FNYEAQ in the germline V gene. The CDR3 is CASSSQETQYF. The DNA for the CDR3 is TGTGCCAGCAGCTCCCAAGAGACCCAGTACTTC.

To note about this clone: Germline is not matched at one junction end, which may reflect a read error. This chain uses TRBV18 with TRBJ2-3; a weak D match, TRBD2 (5 bases). The CDR3 spans 14 residues. Per the germline V gene, CDR1 is KGHSH and CDR2 is LQKENI. The DNA of the CDR3 is TGTGCCAGCTCCCCACTCGGCGGGTCAGATACGCAGTATTTT. Amino acids: CASSPLGGSDTQYF.

The chain carries TRBV2 and TRBJ2-1; D possibly corresponds to TRBD2 (5 bases). V lost 2 bases and J lost 7, with 12 bases in between. Germline lookup yields CDR1 SNHLY and CDR2 FYNNEI. There are 14 residues in the CDR3. CDR3 loop: CASSESGGGNEQFF. The CDR3, as DNA: TGTGCCAGCAGTGAAAGCGGAGGCGGAAATGAGCAGTTCTTC.

The chain uses TRBV7-3 and TRBJ2-2; 9 bases align to TRBD1. With V trimmed by 5 bases and J by 6 bases, 7 bases remained unmatched. Looked up from germline, CDR1 is SGHTA and CDR2 is FQGTGA. The length of the CDR3 is 15 residues. The CDR3 here is CASSLTGGWAGELFF. The CDR3 DNA follows: TGTGCCAGCAGCCTTACAGGGGGCTGGGCCGGGGAGCTGTTTTTT.

J is TRBJ2-1 and V is TRBV11-2, with D possibly matching TRBD1 (5 bases). Looked up from germline, CDR1 is SGHAT and CDR2 is FQNNGV. CDR3 size: 14 residues. V lost 1 base to trimming and J lost 8 bases, with 12 bases between them. The CDR3 coding sequence is TGTGCCAGCAGCTTAGGATCAGGGAACCATGAGCAGTTCTTC. Its protein is CASSLGSGNHEQFF.

V gene TRBV28 combines with J gene TRBJ2-5; 8 nucleotides agree with TRBD2. The CDR3 has 15 amino acids. Losses at the gene ends were 2 bases for V and 4 bases for J; bases not matched to a gene: 6. Germline CDR1 MDHEN, CDR2 SYDVKM. The CDR3 is CASSLTGTRSETQYF. CDR3 coding DNA: TGTGCCAGCAGTTTAACCGGGACTAGGTCAGAGACCCAGTACTTC. Variable domain in full (rest from reference TRBV28 and TRBJ2-5): DVKVTQSSRYLVKRTGEKVFLECVQDMDHENMFWYRQDPGLGLRLIYFSYDVKMKEKGDIPEGYSVSREKKERFSLILESASTNQTSMYLCASSLTGTRSETQYFGPGTRLLVL.

A few counts support this clone. The chain links TRBV25-1 to TRBJ1-5; D remains ambiguous. CDR1 is MGHDK and CDR2 is SYGVNS in the germline V gene. The CDR3 totals 12 residues. Trimming cost V 0 bases and J 6 bases, with 3 bases left between them. CDR3: CASSEYGQPQHF. Here the CDR3 DNA reads TGTGCCAGCAGTGAATACGGTCAGCCCCAGCATTTT.

This clone was recorded once. The V call is TRBV19, the J call TRBJ2-7; the match to TRBD1 covers 7 bases. Germline V CDR1 and CDR2: LNHDA, SQIVND (reference sequence). Germline trimming cut 6 bases from V and 6 bases from J; bases unmatched to any gene: 2. CDR3 length: 11 residues. CDR3 loop: CASRTGSEQYF. CDR3 nucleotides: TGTGCCAGTAGGACAGGGAGCGAGCAGTACTTC.

V is TRBV28 and J is TRBJ1-1, with a tentative D call TRBD1 (5 bases). Germline assignment: CDR1 MDHEN and CDR2 SYDVKM. Trimming took 7 bases from V and 3 from J, leaving 15 bases between them. The CDR3 runs to 14 residues. The CDR3 coding sequence is TGTGCCAGCACCCCTAGCTGGGGGGACACTGAAGCTTTCTTT. It is translated as CASTPSWGDTEAFF. Full variable domain (remainder filled in from reference TRBV28 and TRBJ1-1): DVKVTQSSRYLVKRTGEKVFLECVQDMDHENMFWYRQDPGLGLRLIYFSYDVKMKEKGDIPEGYSVSREKKERFSLILESASTNQTSMYLCASTPSWGDTEAFFGQGTRLTVV.

The chain links TRBV7-9 to TRBJ1-1; D unclear. The ends were cut back, 8 bases at V and 1 base at J, with 14 bases in the middle. The CDR3 covers 14 residues. The V gene's germline CDR1 is SEHNR and CDR2 FQNEAQ (reference sequence). The CDR3 is CASHQPGQNTEAFF. CDR3 sequence (DNA): TGTGCCAGCCACCAGCCGGGCCAGAACACTGAAGCTTTCTTT. Combining the CDR3 with reference TRBV7-9 and TRBJ1-1 gives the whole variable domain DTGVSQNPRHKITKRGQNVTFRCDPISEHNRLYWYRQTLGQGPEFLTYFQNEAQLEKSRLLSDRFSAERPKGSFSTLEIQRTEQGDSAMYLCASHQPGQNTEAFFGQGTRLTVV.

The rearrangement joins TRBV29-1 to TRBJ2-6; 7 bases are a match to TRBD1. The CDR3 extends over 17 amino acids. V was clipped by 3 bases and J by 0 bases; unmatched bases: 8. CDR1 is SQVTM, CDR2 ANQGSEA, per germline. The CDR3 spells CSVEDRHKSSGANVLTF. CDR3 DNA sequence: TGCAGCGTTGAGGACAGGCATAAGAGCTCTGGGGCCAACGTCCTGACTTTC.

This clone was observed a handful of times. The gene calls are TRBV4-1 and TRBJ1-1; tentatively, D is TRBD1 (5 bases). Germline V CDR1 and CDR2: MGHRA, YSYEKL. The germline V and J ends were trimmed by 5 bases and 3 bases, with 16 bases remaining between them. The CDR3 is 15 residues long. The CDR3: CASSTRRGSHTEAFF. As DNA, the CDR3 is TGCGCCAGCAGCACCCGGAGGGGCTCCCACACTGAAGCTTTCTTT.

The chain links TRBV28 to TRBJ2-5, with D perhaps matching TRBD1 (7 bases). Between the trimmed V and J ends, which lost 6 bases and 11 bases, there was a span of 28 bases. Germline lookup yields CDR1 MDHEN and CDR2 SYDVKM. The CDR3 runs to 16 residues. The CDR3 DNA is TGTGCCAGCAGGCCCACAGGGGACGGGAGAAGCTGGGAGCAGTACTTC. Its translation: CASRPTGDGRSWEQYF.

This sequence joins TRBV7-3 and TRBJ2-1, with TRBD2 identical over 9 bases. The ends lost 1 base at V and 2 bases at J; junction bases unmatched: 0. Germline lookup yields CDR1 SGHTA and CDR2 FQGTGA. The CDR3 contains 15 residues. The CDR3 nucleotides read TGTGCCAGCAGCTTAAGCGGGAGGGCCTACAATGAGCAGTTCTTC. Translation: CASSLSGRAYNEQFF.

This clone was counted a single time. The rearrangement joins TRBV5-8 to TRBJ1-5; the D gene is possibly TRBD1 (6 bases). The CDR3 loop spans 14 amino acids. CDR1 and CDR2 from the germline V gene are SGHTS and YDEGEE. V dropped 2 bases and J dropped 7 bases, with 13 bases sitting between them. The CDR3 region is CASSFLQGTQPQHF. CDR3 bases: TGTGCCAGCAGCTTTTTACAGGGAACCCAGCCCCAGCATTTT. Drawing the rest from reference TRBV5-8 and TRBJ1-5, the complete variable domain is EAGVTQSPTHLIKTRGQQATLRCSPISGHTSVYWYQQALGLGLQFLLWYDEGEERNRGNFPPRFSGRQFPNYSSELNVNALELEDSALYLCASSFLQGTQPQHFGDGTRLSIL.

This chain links TRBV7-2 with TRBJ2-7; 9 bases are a match to TRBD2. The V and J ends lost 6 bases and 3 bases, in that order; junction bases with no gene match: 6. The germline V gene encodes CDR1 SGHTA and CDR2 FQGNSA. The CDR3 extends over 14 amino acids. As DNA, the CDR3 is TGTGCCAGCAGTTTTGGCGGGAGGGTCTACGAGCAGTACTTC. It is translated as CASSFGGRVYEQYF.

This chain links TRBV2 with TRBJ1-1; D ambiguous. CDR3 length: 10 residues. Trimming shortened V by 6 bases and J by 6 bases, and 5 bases separated the two germline ends. Germline values: CDR1 SNHLY, CDR2 FYNNEI. Written as DNA, the CDR3 is TGTGCCAGCAGGGTTGCTGAAGCTTTCTTT. It translates to CASRVAEAFF.

DNA of the CDR3: TGTGCCAGCAGCGTTAATCCCCATTCACAGGGCGGCCTCCGGGGAGAGACCCAGTACTTC. Protein: CASSVNPHSQGGLRGETQYF. The chain has TRBV9 and TRBJ2-5; possibly TRBD1 for D (6 bases). Per the germline V gene, CDR1 is SGDLS and CDR2 is YYNGEE. Trimming took 2 bases from V and 4 from J, leaving 30 bases between them. This CDR3 contains 20 residues.

CDR3 bases: TGTGCCACCCGTTCCCGGACGGACACTGAAGCTTTCTTT. Protein product: CATRSRTDTEAFF. The chain links TRBV15 to TRBJ1-1; D is unresolved. V lost 8 bases, J lost 3 bases, and 13 bases lay in between. CDR1 LNHNV and CDR2 YYDKDF come from the germline V gene (reference sequence). There are 13 residues in the CDR3.

This chain connects TRBV28 to TRBJ2-5, with 7 bases that match TRBD1. The CDR3 has 15 amino acids. With V trimmed by 5 bases and J by 3 bases, 9 bases remained unmatched. Germline lookup yields CDR1 MDHEN and CDR2 SYDVKM. The CDR3: CASSPTGTTKETQYF. The CDR3, as DNA: TGTGCCAGCAGTCCGACAGGGACGACAAAAGAGACCCAGTACTTC.

The chain is built from TRBV28 and TRBJ1-1, with 8 bases matching TRBD1. From germline, CDR1 is MDHEN and CDR2 SYDVKM. Losses at the gene ends were 6 bases for V and 1 base for J; bases not matched to a gene: 4. This CDR3 spans 14 amino acids. The CDR3 here is CASSGQGSNTEAFF. CDR3 DNA: TGTGCCAGCAGCGGACAGGGTTCGAACACTGAAGCTTTCTTT. The variable domain in full, completed from reference TRBV28 and TRBJ1-1, reads DVKVTQSSRYLVKRTGEKVFLECVQDMDHENMFWYRQDPGLGLRLIYFSYDVKMKEKGDIPEGYSVSREKKERFSLILESASTNQTSMYLCASSGQGSNTEAFFGQGTRLTVV.

The V and J genes are TRBV5-1 and TRBJ2-1; TRBD1 aligns across 7 bases. The J segment lost 3 bases and the V segment lost 4 bases, leaving 10 bases of the junction unmatched. The CDR3 runs to 16 residues. Germline V gives CDR1 SGHRS, CDR2 YFSETQ. The CDR3 sequence is CASSPGQSTLYNEQFF. CDR3 coding DNA: TGCGCCAGCAGCCCGGGACAGTCAACGCTCTACAATGAGCAGTTCTTC.

V is TRBV7-3 and J is TRBJ2-5; TRBD1 matches 9 bases. There are 15 residues in the CDR3. From germline, CDR1 is SGHTA and CDR2 FQGTGA. V was pared by 2 bases and J by 5 bases, with 6 bases of the junction left unmatched. CDR3 protein: CASSLFGQGPETQYF. The CDR3 DNA reads as TGTGCCAGCAGCTTATTCGGACAGGGGCCGGAGACCCAGTACTTC.

The chain employs TRBV5-1 and TRBJ2-1; D remains unclear. Trimming shortened V by 7 bases and J by 0 bases, and 11 bases separated the two germline ends. CDR3 size: 14 residues. Germline CDR1 SGHRS, CDR2 YFSETQ. Written as DNA, the CDR3 is TGCGCCAGCCTAGTAGCCGGCTCCTACAATGAGCAGTTCTTC. It encodes CASLVAGSYNEQFF.